This TCR beta chain was profiled in a study of CD8+CD57+ T cells in acquired aplastic anemia. Whole-study context: The study obtained an average of around 2.9 ug of DNA from sorted CD4+ and CD8+ cells. Overall study findings and caveats: Researchers report that twenty-nine CD8+ CDR3 sequences appeared in both patients and controls. Between the patient and control groups, CD8+ Simpson's diversity did not differ significantly.

Genomic DNA, serving as template, underwent TCR beta VDJ and CDR3 profiling. TCRdb re-called the reads through MiXCR, storing one row per CDR3 protein. The data show some 220,000 distinct CDR3 sequences, 34% seen once. This clonotype has more than one count but fewer than ten. The antigen is not known. The V and J ends lost 3 bases and 3 bases respectively, with 6 bases between them. The CDR3 sequence is 12 residues long. Per the germline V gene, CDR1 is SGHNT and CDR2 is YYREEE (reference sequence). This sequence originates from a human donor in good health, serving as a control. The sample comprised sorted CD4+, CD8+, or CD8+CD57+ T cells (not recorded which) from PBMCs. V usage is TRBV5-4 and J usage is TRBJ1-2, with D unresolved. The CDR3 here is CASSYQDYGYTF. CDR3 nucleotides: TGTGCCAGCAGCTACCAGGACTATGGCTACACCTTC.